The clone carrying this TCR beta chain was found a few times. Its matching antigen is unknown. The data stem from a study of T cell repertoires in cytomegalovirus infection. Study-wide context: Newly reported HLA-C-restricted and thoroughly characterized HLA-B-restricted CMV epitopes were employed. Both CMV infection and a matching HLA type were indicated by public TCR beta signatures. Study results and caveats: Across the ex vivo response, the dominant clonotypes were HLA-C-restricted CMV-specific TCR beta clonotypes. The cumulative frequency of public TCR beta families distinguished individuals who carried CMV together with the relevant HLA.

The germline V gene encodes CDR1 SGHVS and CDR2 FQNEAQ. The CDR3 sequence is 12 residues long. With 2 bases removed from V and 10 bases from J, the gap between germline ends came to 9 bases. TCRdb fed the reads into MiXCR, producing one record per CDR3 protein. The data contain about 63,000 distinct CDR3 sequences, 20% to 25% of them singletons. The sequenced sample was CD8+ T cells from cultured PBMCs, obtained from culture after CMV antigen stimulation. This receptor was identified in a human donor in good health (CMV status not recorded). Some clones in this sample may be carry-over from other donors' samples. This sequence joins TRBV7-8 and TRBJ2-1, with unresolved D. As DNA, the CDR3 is TGTGCCAGCAGCTTATCTTGGGTGGAGCAGTTCTTC. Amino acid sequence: CASSLSWVEQFF.